The rows below give T cell receptor beta chains drawn from one sample of a study of low-dose radiotherapy and immunotherapy resistance in tumors. MiXCR was run by TCRdb on the reads, yielding one entry per CDR3 protein. The sample has more than 85,000 distinct CDR3 sequences, 9% to 9.5% seen once. The sample here was PBMCs, taken before treatment. The receptors originated from a male donor with prostate cancer. CDR3s include the opening cysteine and the closing phenylalanine or tryptophan. The order of the fields is V gene, CDR3 length, J gene, CDR3 protein.

v_gene: TRBV20-1
len: 16
j_gene: TRBJ2-1
CDR3aa: CSAGLLGTGSVGEQFF

v_gene: TRBV29-1
len: 13
j_gene: TRBJ1-4
CDR3aa: CSVSAGGDEKLFF

v_gene: TRBV29-1
len: 15
j_gene: TRBJ1-1
CDR3aa: CSVNRGGVGSTEAFF

v_gene: TRBV2
len: 17
j_gene: TRBJ1-1
CDR3aa: CANSEPSGMSSNTEAFF

v_gene: TRBV27
len: 13
j_gene: TRBJ2-7
CDR3aa: CASSPLSSNEQYF

v_gene: TRBV7-2
len: 14
j_gene: TRBJ2-7
CDR3aa: CASSSRTGNYEQYF

v_gene: TRBV20-1
len: 13
j_gene: TRBJ2-2
CDR3aa: CSAGRPGTGELFF

v_gene: TRBV15
len: 15
j_gene: TRBJ1-2
CDR3aa: CATSRDGQGGYGYTF

v_gene: TRBV20-1
len: 15
j_gene: TRBJ2-5
CDR3aa: CSGSGLAGSPWTQYF

v_gene: TRBV2
len: 16
j_gene: TRBJ2-3
CDR3aa: CASIRVWQGVTDTQYF

v_gene: TRBV19
len: 15
j_gene: TRBJ1-5
CDR3aa: CASSISGQPNQPQHF

v_gene: TRBV12-3/TRBV12-4
len: 16
j_gene: TRBJ1-5
CDR3aa: CASSAGTGGADQPQHF

v_gene: TRBV10-1
len: 15
j_gene: TRBJ2-5
CDR3aa: CASSERASGKETQYF

v_gene: TRBV21-1
len: 16
j_gene: TRBJ2-7
CDR3aa: CASSPPGQLSSYEQYF

v_gene: TRBV5-1
len: 13
j_gene: TRBJ2-7
CDR3aa: CASSLGQGGEQYF

v_gene: TRBV20-1
len: 13
j_gene: TRBJ1-6
CDR3aa: CSARETEGTPLHF

v_gene: TRBV6-2/TRBV6-3
len: 14
j_gene: TRBJ2-5
CDR3aa: CASSPGLADMTQYF

v_gene: TRBV14
len: 15
j_gene: TRBJ2-1
CDR3aa: CASTTGQNGYNEQFF

v_gene: TRBV7-2
len: 15
j_gene: TRBJ1-5
CDR3aa: CASSFSSQDNQPQHF

v_gene: TRBV2
len: 15
j_gene: TRBJ1-1
CDR3aa: CASSGEAGGNTEAFF

v_gene: TRBV5-1
len: 21
j_gene: TRBJ2-1
CDR3aa: CASSLPTNLKRTSGTYNEQFF

v_gene: TRBV14
len: 13
j_gene: TRBJ1-3
CDR3aa: CASSPNRGDTIYF

v_gene: TRBV28
len: 16
j_gene: TRBJ2-7
CDR3aa: CATLGQGRLSSYEQYF

v_gene: TRBV29-1
len: 11
j_gene: TRBJ1-4
CDR3aa: CSVDSDEKLFF

v_gene: TRBV1
len: 19
j_gene: TRBJ1-6
CDR3aa: CTSSQDLYGRSSYNSPLHF

v_gene: TRBV29-1
len: 13
j_gene: TRBJ2-5
CDR3aa: CSVEAGGFETQYF

v_gene: TRBV7-9
len: 16
j_gene: TRBJ2-7
CDR3aa: CASSRLGQGIPYEQYF

v_gene: TRBV5-1
len: 15
j_gene: TRBJ1-5
CDR3aa: CASSLDSGTNQPQHF

v_gene: TRBV27
len: 14
j_gene: TRBJ2-5
CDR3aa: CASSLKGSQETQYF

v_gene: TRBV15
len: 15
j_gene: TRBJ1-5
CDR3aa: CATSGGTDYNQPQHF

v_gene: TRBV5-1
len: 17
j_gene: TRBJ2-5
CDR3aa: CASSLGGTGASLETQYF

v_gene: TRBV5-1
len: 15
j_gene: TRBJ2-7
CDR3aa: CASSSGQGWTREQYF

v_gene: TRBV7-2
len: 13
j_gene: TRBJ1-1
CDR3aa: CASSLIQNTEAFF

v_gene: TRBV30
len: 15
j_gene: TRBJ2-6
CDR3aa: CAWSVGSPGANVLTF

v_gene: TRBV20-1
len: 12
j_gene: TRBJ2-3
CDR3aa: CSARLAGDTQYF

v_gene: TRBV25-1
len: 15
j_gene: TRBJ1-2
CDR3aa: CASSEYGGTLYGYTF

v_gene: TRBV12-3/TRBV12-4
len: 15
j_gene: TRBJ2-7
CDR3aa: CASSGRLAGSYEQYF

v_gene: TRBV7-2
len: 16
j_gene: TRBJ2-7
CDR3aa: CASSLAASGTLPEQYF

v_gene: TRBV20-1
len: 13
j_gene: TRBJ2-1
CDR3aa: CSAHGTSSSEQFF

v_gene: TRBV5-1
len: 16
j_gene: TRBJ2-3
CDR3aa: CASSLFGQSSTDTQYF

v_gene: TRBV19
len: 15
j_gene: TRBJ2-1
CDR3aa: CASSGTSGSGNEQFF

v_gene: TRBV10-3
len: 13
j_gene: TRBJ1-3
CDR3aa: CAISDLGGNTIYF

v_gene: TRBV20-1
len: 15
j_gene: TRBJ2-5
CDR3aa: CSARPGLVLRETQYF

v_gene: TRBV4-1
len: 15
j_gene: TRBJ2-7
CDR3aa: CASSQVGGASYEQYF

v_gene: TRBV20-1
len: 13
j_gene: TRBJ2-1
CDR3aa: CSTHYSTYNEQFF

v_gene: TRBV6-2/TRBV6-3
len: 18
j_gene: TRBJ1-5
CDR3aa: CASSYVGGELRSNQPQHF

v_gene: TRBV20-1
len: 13
j_gene: TRBJ2-2
CDR3aa: CSAQTGNTGELFF

v_gene: TRBV4-3
len: 17
j_gene: TRBJ2-1
CDR3aa: CASSQGRTSGTYNEQFF

v_gene: TRBV7-2
len: 16
j_gene: TRBJ2-1
CDR3aa: CASSLAGFKSYNEQFF

v_gene: TRBV6-6
len: 15
j_gene: TRBJ1-2
CDR3aa: CASSRRAVVNYGYTF

v_gene: TRBV20-1
len: 13
j_gene: TRBJ1-1
CDR3aa: CSARARGGDEAFF

v_gene: TRBV6-2/TRBV6-3
len: 16
j_gene: TRBJ2-2
CDR3aa: CASRGTLGGNTGELFF

v_gene: TRBV28
len: 15
j_gene: TRBJ2-7
CDR3aa: CASTSGDRTYYEQYF

v_gene: TRBV19
len: 11
j_gene: TRBJ2-7
CDR3aa: CASTAGYEQYF

v_gene: TRBV28
len: 15
j_gene: TRBJ2-4
CDR3aa: CASNWGQKGFTIQYF